Listed below are T cell receptor beta chains from one sample, sequenced in a study of T cell responses to AZD1222 COVID-19 vaccine. TCRdb's table, derived via immunoSEQ multiplex PCR, lists solely in-frame clones and lacks some. The data contain roughly 85,000 clones, approximately 90% of them singletons. Sequenced here: peripheral blood, sampled 28 days after the second AZD1222 dose. The source of these receptors is an adult who received the AZD1222 COVID-19 vaccine. Each CDR3 is given with its conserved first and last residue. D genes are given only for firm matches. Clone sizes are given selectively: once, few, many, or a class where the clone is expanded.

V gene: TRBV6-5
J gene: TRBJ2-3
clone size: few
D gene: -
CDR3 DNA: TGTGCCAGCAGGTGGGACTCGAGCACAGATACGCAGTATTTT
CDR3 protein: CASRWDSSTDTQYF

V gene: TRBV12-5
J gene: TRBJ2-7
clone size: -
D gene: -
CDR3 DNA: TGTGCTAGTGGTTTGTCTGACAGCGCGTACGAGCAGTACTTC
CDR3 protein: CASGLSDSAYEQYF

V gene: TRBV7-9
J gene: TRBJ2-2
clone size: -
D gene: -
CDR3 DNA: TGTGCCAGCAGTCCGCCCCCCTCCGCCCTGGAGCTGTTTTTT
CDR3 protein: CASSPPPSALELFF

V gene: TRBV5-1
J gene: TRBJ1-2
clone size: -
D gene: -
CDR3 DNA: TGCGCCAGCAGCTTGGAAGGGGCTGGCTACACCTTC
CDR3 protein: CASSLEGAGYTF

V gene: TRBV20-1
J gene: TRBJ2-3
clone size: -
D gene: -
CDR3 DNA: TGCAGTGCCCCCCTTGATACGCAGTATTTT
CDR3 protein: CSAPLDTQYF

V gene: TRBV5-8
J gene: TRBJ1-5
clone size: -
D gene: -
CDR3 DNA: TGTGCCAGCAGCCTTCAGGGGTTTAGCAATCAGCCCCAGCATTTT
CDR3 protein: CASSLQGFSNQPQHF

V gene: TRBV11-3
J gene: TRBJ2-7
clone size: -
D gene: -
CDR3 DNA: TGTGCCAGCGGGCAGGGCTCCCCGTTATACGAGCAGTACTTC
CDR3 protein: CASGQGSPLYEQYF

V gene: TRBV30
J gene: TRBJ1-5
clone size: once
D gene: -
CDR3 DNA: TGTGCCTGGAGTGCGGGCAGGGTTGTTGGAGTCAATCAGCCCCAGCATTTT
CDR3 protein: CAWSAGRVVGVNQPQHF

V gene: TRBV19
J gene: TRBJ1-3
clone size: -
D gene: -
CDR3 DNA: TGTGCCAGTTGCCCGAGGTTTTCGGGAAACACCATATATTTT
CDR3 protein: CASCPRFSGNTIYF

V gene: TRBV19
J gene: TRBJ2-7
clone size: -
D gene: -
CDR3 DNA: TGTGCCAGTAGTATCCAGGGGGGTACCTACGAGCAGTACTTC
CDR3 protein: CASSIQGGTYEQYF

V gene: TRBV6-2/TRBV6-3
J gene: TRBJ2-3
clone size: -
D gene: -
CDR3 DNA: TGTGCCAGCAGTTACTCCGTCTGGGCTGGGACAGATACGCAGTATTTT
CDR3 protein: CASSYSVWAGTDTQYF

V gene: TRBV19
J gene: TRBJ1-1
clone size: -
D gene: TRBD1
CDR3 DNA: TGTGCCAGTAAACTGGACAGGCGCACTGAAGCTTTCTTT
CDR3 protein: CASKLDRRTEAFF

V gene: TRBV3-1/TRBV3-2
J gene: TRBJ2-5
clone size: -
D gene: -
CDR3 DNA: TGTGCCAGCAGCCAAGTCTCTGGGCCACAAGAGACCCAGTACTTC
CDR3 protein: CASSQVSGPQETQYF

V gene: TRBV11-2
J gene: TRBJ1-2
clone size: -
D gene: -
CDR3 DNA: TGTGCCAGCAGCCCTGGCTTAGACTATGGCTACACCTTC
CDR3 protein: CASSPGLDYGYTF

V gene: TRBV18
J gene: TRBJ1-1
clone size: -
D gene: -
CDR3 DNA: TGTGCCAGCTCACCAGATGGGGGGCTCTCCGCTGAAGCTTTCTTT
CDR3 protein: CASSPDGGLSAEAFF

V gene: TRBV18
J gene: TRBJ2-7
clone size: -
D gene: TRBD2
CDR3 DNA: TGTGCCAGCTCGCCGGGGGGGGACGACTACGAGCAGTACTTC
CDR3 protein: CASSPGGDDYEQYF

V gene: TRBV5-1
J gene: TRBJ1-1
clone size: -
D gene: TRBD1
CDR3 DNA: TGCGCCAGCACCCCGGGACAGGGGGCTGGGAACACTGAAGCTTTCTTT
CDR3 protein: CASTPGQGAGNTEAFF